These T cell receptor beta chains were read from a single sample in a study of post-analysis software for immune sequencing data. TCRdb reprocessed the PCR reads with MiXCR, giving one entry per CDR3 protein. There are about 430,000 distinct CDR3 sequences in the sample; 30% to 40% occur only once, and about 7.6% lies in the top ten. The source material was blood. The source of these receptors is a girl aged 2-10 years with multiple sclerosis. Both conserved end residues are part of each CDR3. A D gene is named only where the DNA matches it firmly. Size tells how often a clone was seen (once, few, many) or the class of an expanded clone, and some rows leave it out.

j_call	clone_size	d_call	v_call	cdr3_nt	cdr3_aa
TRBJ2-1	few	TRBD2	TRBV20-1	TGCAGTGCCCGGGGGAGGGGCCCGGGCTACAATGAGCAGTTCTTC	CSARGRGPGYNEQFF
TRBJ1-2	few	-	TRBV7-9	TGTGCCAGCAGCTTAGCCCATCGAGTGGATGGCTACACCTTC	CASSLAHRVDGYTF
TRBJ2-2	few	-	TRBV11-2	TGTGCCAGCAGCTGGGTGCAGGGAGGGGAGCTGTTTTTT	CASSWVQGGELFF
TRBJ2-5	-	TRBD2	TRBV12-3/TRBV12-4	TGTGCCAGCAGTTTTGGACTAGCGGGGGCCCAAGAGACCCAGTACTTC	CASSFGLAGAQETQYF
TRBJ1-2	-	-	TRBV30	TGTGCCTGGACCAGGGTACAGGATGGCTACACCTTC	CAWTRVQDGYTF
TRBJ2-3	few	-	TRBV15	TGTGCCACCAGCAGAGATCGCGGGATCGGGTTCACAGATACGCAGTATTTT	CATSRDRGIGFTDTQYF
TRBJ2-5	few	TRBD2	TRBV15	TGTGCCACCAGCAGAGGGTTCGCGGGGGGTTTTGAGACCCAGTACTTC	CATSRGFAGGFETQYF
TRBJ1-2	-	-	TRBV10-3	TGTGCCATCAGTACAGGGCCGGCTAACTATGGCTACACCTTC	CAISTGPANYGYTF
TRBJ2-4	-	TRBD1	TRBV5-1	TGCGCCAGCAGTCCCGGGACAGGTGGATGGGACATTCAGTACTTC	CASSPGTGGWDIQYF
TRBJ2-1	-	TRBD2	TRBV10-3	TGTGCCATCAGTGAGCGGGAGGGCCAGGGTGAGCAGTTCTTC	CAISEREGQGEQFF
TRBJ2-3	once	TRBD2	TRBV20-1	TGCAGTGCCGATCTAGCGGGGGGCATAGATACGCAGTATTTT	CSADLAGGIDTQYF
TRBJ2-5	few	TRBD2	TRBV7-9	TGTGCCAGCAGCTTCACTAGCGTGGAGCAGTACTTC	CASSFTSVEQYF
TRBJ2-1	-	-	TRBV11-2	TGTGCCAGCAGCTTAGCCCCAGACAGTTACAATGAGCAGTTCTTC	CASSLAPDSYNEQFF
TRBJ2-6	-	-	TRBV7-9	TGTGCCAGCAGCTTAACAGGGAACCCTGGGGCCAACGTCCTGACTTTC	CASSLTGNPGANVLTF
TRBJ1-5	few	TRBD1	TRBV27	TGTGGCAGCGCCACACAGGGGAATCAGCCCCAGCATTTT	CGSATQGNQPQHF
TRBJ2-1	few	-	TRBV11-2	TGTGCCAGCCGGGTTGGGAGTTCGGATGAGCAGTTCTTC	CASRVGSSDEQFF
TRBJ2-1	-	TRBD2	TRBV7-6	TGTGCCAGCAGCTTAGGGGGACTAGCGGGTATGGATGAGCAGTTCTTC	CASSLGGLAGMDEQFF
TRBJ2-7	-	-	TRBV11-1	TGTGCCAGCAGCTTAAGAGAAACCTACGAGCAGTACTTC	CASSLRETYEQYF
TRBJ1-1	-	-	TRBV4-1	TGCGCCAGCAGCCAAGTAACAGGGATGAACACTGAAGCTTTCTTT	CASSQVTGMNTEAFF
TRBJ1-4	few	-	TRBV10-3	TGTGCCATCAGCGAAAGCGCGGTGACTAATGAAAAACTGTTTTTT	CAISESAVTNEKLFF
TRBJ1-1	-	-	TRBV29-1	TGCAGCGTGGTGGACAGTGAAGCTTTCTTT	CSVVDSEAFF
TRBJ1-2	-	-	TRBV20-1	TGCAGTGGGCTTACAGGACCCTATGGCTACACCTTC	CSGLTGPYGYTF
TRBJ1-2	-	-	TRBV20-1	TGCAGTGCCAGAACGGTCGGAGGGGCCGGCGGCTACACCTTC	CSARTVGGAGGYTF
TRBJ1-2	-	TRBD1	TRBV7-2	TGTGCCAGCAGCCCGCCAGGGGGCGCCTATGGCTACACCTTC	CASSPPGGAYGYTF
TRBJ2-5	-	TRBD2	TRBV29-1	TGCAGCGTTGAGGTACCGGGACTAGGAGAGACCCAGTACTTC	CSVEVPGLGETQYF
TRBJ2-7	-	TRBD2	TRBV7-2	TGTGCCAGCAGCACAGGACTAGCGGGTAATGACGAGCAGTACTTC	CASSTGLAGNDEQYF
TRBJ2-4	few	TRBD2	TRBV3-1	TGTGCCAGCAGCCAAGATTGGGGGGGTCCCGCCAAAAACATTCAGTACTTC	CASSQDWGGPAKNIQYF
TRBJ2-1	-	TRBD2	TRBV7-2	TGTGCCAGCAGCTCAGAGGGACTAGCAGGGAATGAGCAGTTCTTC	CASSSEGLAGNEQFF
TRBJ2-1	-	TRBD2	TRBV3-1	TGTGCCAGCAGTACGACGGGACTAGCGTTCTACAATGAGCAGTTCTTC	CASSTTGLAFYNEQFF
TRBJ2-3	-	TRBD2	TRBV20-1	TGCAGTGCTAGAAGCGGGAGCTCCCCAGATACGCAGTATTTT	CSARSGSSPDTQYF
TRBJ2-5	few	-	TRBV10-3	TGTGCCATCAGTGAGTCGTCTAGCACAGAGACCCAGTACTTC	CAISESSSTETQYF
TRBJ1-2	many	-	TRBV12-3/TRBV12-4	TGTGCCAGCAGCGGGACGGACTATGGCTACACCTTC	CASSGTDYGYTF
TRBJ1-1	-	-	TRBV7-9	TGTGCCAGCAGCTACCCTAGAGCCACTGAAGCTTTCTTT	CASSYPRATEAFF
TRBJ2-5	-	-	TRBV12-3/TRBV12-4	TGTGCCAGCAGTTTAGCAGTTACTAGAGGAGAGACCCAGTACTTC	CASSLAVTRGETQYF
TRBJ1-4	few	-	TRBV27	TGTGCCAGTTTACCGGGTCCGGTTGCAACTAATGAAAAACTGTTTTTT	CASLPGPVATNEKLFF
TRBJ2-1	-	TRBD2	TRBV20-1	TGCAGTGCTAGAGAGAGACTAGCGGGGGGGAGAGACAATGAGCAGTTCTTC	CSARERLAGGRDNEQFF
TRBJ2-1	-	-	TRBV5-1	TGCGCCAGCAGCTCGGGGGAACACAGGGGAGCCTACAATGAGCAGTTCTTC	CASSSGEHRGAYNEQFF
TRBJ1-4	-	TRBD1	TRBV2	TGTGCCAGCACCTCCCGGGACAGTGCAACTAATGAAAAACTGTTTTTT	CASTSRDSATNEKLFF
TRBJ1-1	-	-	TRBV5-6	TGTGCCAGCAGCTTGGAAATACGATCTGGATTGAACACTGAAGCTTTCTTT	CASSLEIRSGLNTEAFF
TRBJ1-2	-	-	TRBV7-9	TGTGCCAGCAGCCCCACAGGAGGGACTAACTATGGCTACACCTTC	CASSPTGGTNYGYTF
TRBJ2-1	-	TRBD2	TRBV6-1	TGTGCCAGCAGTGACTGGACTAGCGGGAGTGGATCTGAGCAGTTCTTC	CASSDWTSGSGSEQFF
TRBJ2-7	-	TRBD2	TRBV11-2	TGTGCCAGCAGCTTACGGTTCTCGCGTAATTGGCTAGCGGGAGGGGGAGGCGAGCAGTACTTC	CASSLRFSRNWLAGGGGEQYF
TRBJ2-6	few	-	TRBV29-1	TGCAGCGTTGTTTTTAGGGCTGGGGCCAACGTCCTGACTTTC	CSVVFRAGANVLTF
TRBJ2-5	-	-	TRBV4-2	TGTGCCAGCAGCCAAGTCCCGGGGGCCTTGAAAGAGACCCAGTACTTC	CASSQVPGALKETQYF
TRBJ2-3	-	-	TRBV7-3	TGTGCCAGCAGCTCCCGATTCACAGATACGCAGTATTTT	CASSSRFTDTQYF
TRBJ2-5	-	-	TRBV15	TGTGCCACCAGCAGAGAAGGATCGCAAGAGACCCAGTACTTC	CATSREGSQETQYF
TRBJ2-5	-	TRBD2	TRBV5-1	TGCGCCAGCAGCTGGCCCTTCGGTCAAGCGGGAGTGCTAAATGGGCAGTACTTC	CASSWPFGQAGVLNGQYF
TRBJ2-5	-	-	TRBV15	TGTGCCACCAGCAGAGATAGACTCCAGTCAAAGACCCAGTACTTC	CATSRDRLQSKTQYF
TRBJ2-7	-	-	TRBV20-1	TGCAGTGCTAGTGGGTTAACGGCCGACTACGAGCAGTACTTC	CSASGLTADYEQYF
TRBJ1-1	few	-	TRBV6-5	TGTGCCAGCAGCACGGACATTAACACTGAAGCTTTCTTT	CASSTDINTEAFF
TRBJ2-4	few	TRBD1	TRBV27	TGTGCCAGCAGTTCAATCTCTACCATGGGACAGGCCAGTGACATTCAGTACTTC	CASSSISTMGQASDIQYF
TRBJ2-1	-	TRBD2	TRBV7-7	TGTGCTAGCAGCTCCGAACTAGCGGGAGGGGCCAATGAGCAGTTCTTC	CASSSELAGGANEQFF
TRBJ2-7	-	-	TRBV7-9	TGTGCCAGCAGCTTCCCAGCAGGCTCACGGGAGCAGTACTTC	CASSFPAGSREQYF
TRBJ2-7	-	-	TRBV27	TGTGCCAGCAGTTTCAAATTCTCCTACGAGCAGTACTTC	CASSFKFSYEQYF